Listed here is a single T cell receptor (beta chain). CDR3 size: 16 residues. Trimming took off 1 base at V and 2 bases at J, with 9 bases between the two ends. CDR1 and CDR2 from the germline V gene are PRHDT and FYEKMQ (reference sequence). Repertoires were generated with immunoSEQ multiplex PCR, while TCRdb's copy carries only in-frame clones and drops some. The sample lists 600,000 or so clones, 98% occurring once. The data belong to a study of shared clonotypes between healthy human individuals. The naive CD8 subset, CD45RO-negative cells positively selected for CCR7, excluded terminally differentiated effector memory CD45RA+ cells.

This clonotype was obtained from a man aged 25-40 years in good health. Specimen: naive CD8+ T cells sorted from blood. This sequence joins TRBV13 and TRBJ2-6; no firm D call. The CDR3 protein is CASSLALGTGANVLTF. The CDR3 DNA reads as TGTGCCAGCAGCTTAGCTTTGGGAACTGGGGCCAACGTCCTGACTTTC.